Here is one T cell receptor beta chain with its context. Its target is unknown. The germline V gene encodes CDR1 SGHDT and CDR2 YYEEEE. V lost 0 bases and J lost 3, with 12 bases in between. The CDR3 runs to 15 residues. Profiling relied on immunoSEQ multiplex PCR, and the TCRdb table lists in-frame clones only, not all of them. This table has approximately 9,500 clones, about 80% appearing once. These data originate in a study of tumor-infiltrating lymphocytes in localized non-small cell lung cancer. At the level of the study: Resected tumor was paired with non-adjacent uninvolved lung from the same patient.

General study findings and limits: Technical variation could not be separated from intratumor heterogeneity here.

The chain joins TRBV5-6 to TRBJ2-5; D remains ambiguous. Sequenced material: uninvolved lung tissue not adjacent to the tumor. The sequence derives from a human donor with non-small cell lung cancer. The CDR3 sequence is CASSLVHPAKETQYF. As DNA, the CDR3 is TGTGCCAGCAGCTTGGTTCACCCGGCAAAAGAGACCCAGTACTTC.